This is a list of T cell receptor beta chains from one sample in a study of blood T cells in healthy people across ages. TCRdb reprocessed the 5' RACE reads via MiXCR and lists one record per CDR3 protein. The sample consists of approximately 800,000 distinct CDR3 sequences, 25% of them appearing once. These same data were also listed under a study on T cells of mothers and their children.

Sequences were obtained from blood. These receptors were taken from a boy younger than 18 in good health. CDR3s include the opening cysteine and the closing phenylalanine or tryptophan. A D gene is named only where the DNA matches it firmly. Some rows mark clone size as missing; the rest say once, few, many or name a class of expanded clone.

v_gene	j_gene	d_gene	abundance	CDR3aa	CDR3nt
TRBV2	TRBJ2-3	NA	many	CASSALGTDTQYF	TGTGCCAGCAGTGCTTTGGGCACAGATACGCAGTATTTT
TRBV29-1	TRBJ2-7	NA	NA	CSVSAGDEQYF	TGCAGCGTTTCGGCAGGGGACGAGCAGTACTTC
TRBV7-8	TRBJ1-4	TRBD1	NA	CASSLNPGGGLEKLFF	TGTGCCAGCAGCTTGAACCCAGGGGGCGGGCTGGAAAAACTGTTTTTT
TRBV28	TRBJ2-1	TRBD2	NA	CASSPPSGLALNEQFF	TGTGCCAGCAGTCCGCCCTCGGGACTAGCTTTAAATGAGCAGTTCTTC
TRBV12-3/TRBV12-4	TRBJ2-1	TRBD2	few	CASSFTSGAQHEQFF	TGTGCCAGCAGCTTCACTAGCGGGGCCCAGCATGAGCAGTTCTTC
TRBV10-3	TRBJ2-5	TRBD1	few	CAISRGQETQYF	TGTGCCATCAGCAGGGGGCAAGAGACCCAGTACTTC
TRBV5-6	TRBJ2-1	TRBD2	few	CASSVGLAGGVEQFF	TGTGCCAGCAGCGTTGGACTAGCGGGGGGTGTTGAGCAGTTCTTC
TRBV20-1	TRBJ2-3	TRBD2	once	CSARETSGSDTQYF	TGCAGTGCTAGAGAGACTAGCGGGTCCGATACGCAGTATTTT
TRBV2	TRBJ2-5	TRBD2	NA	CASSERLAGIQETQYF	TGTGCCAGCAGTGAAAGGCTAGCGGGGATCCAAGAGACCCAGTACTTC
TRBV15	TRBJ1-2	TRBD1	NA	CATSRSDRDYGYTF	TGTGCCACCAGCAGGTCCGACAGGGACTATGGCTACACCTTC
TRBV21-1	TRBJ2-5	NA	few	CASSKDDGIGETQYF	TGTGCCAGCAGCAAAGATGACGGGATTGGGGAGACCCAGTACTTC
TRBV6-1	TRBJ2-5	NA	NA	CASSPGEGSVETQHF	TGTGCCAGCAGCCCAGGGGAGGGGTCGGTCGAGACCCAGCACTTC
TRBV5-1	TRBJ2-3	TRBD2	few	CASSSPRTSGVITDTQYF	TGCGCCAGCAGCTCGCCGCGGACTAGCGGGGTGATCACAGATACGCAGTATTTT
TRBV6-1	TRBJ2-3	TRBD2	NA	CASSVYTSGVSDTQYF	TGTGCCAGCAGTGTCTATACTAGCGGGGTTTCAGATACGCAGTATTTT
TRBV29-1	TRBJ2-4	TRBD1	few	CSGEDRRNKNIQYF	TGCAGCGGAGAGGACAGGAGGAACAAAAACATTCAGTACTTC
TRBV13	TRBJ1-1	NA	few	CASSLVGVGPIPDTEAFF	TGTGCCAGCAGCTTAGTTGGGGTCGGGCCAATTCCGGACACTGAAGCTTTCTTT
TRBV28	TRBJ1-1	NA	NA	CASTVEYRVSYTEAFF	TGTGCCAGCACCGTGGAATACAGGGTCTCTTACACTGAAGCTTTCTTT
TRBV29-1	TRBJ1-4	NA	NA	CSVEGVQGDVEKLFF	TGCAGTGTTGAAGGGGTTCAAGGGGACGTTGAAAAACTGTTTTTT
TRBV27	TRBJ2-1	NA	few	CASSTISYNEQFF	TGTGCCAGCAGTACCATCTCCTACAATGAGCAGTTCTTC
TRBV20-1	TRBJ2-7	NA	few	CSTGPEVYEQYF	TGCAGCACCGGGCCGGAGGTTTACGAGCAGTACTTC
TRBV20-1	TRBJ2-7	TRBD1	NA	CSARDPRTGDSYEQYF	TGCAGTGCTAGAGACCCAAGGACAGGGGACTCCTACGAGCAGTACTTC
TRBV3-1	TRBJ2-5	TRBD1	few	CASSQRTGANLQETQYF	TGTGCCAGCAGCCAAAGGACAGGGGCCAATCTCCAAGAGACCCAGTACTTC
TRBV29-1	TRBJ1-4	TRBD1	NA	CSAPGQGAEKLFF	TGCAGCGCACCGGGACAGGGGGCAGAAAAACTGTTTTTT
TRBV27	TRBJ1-2	NA	few	CASSFLGTVESNYGYTF	TGTGCCAGCAGTTTCCTCGGGACCGTAGAATCTAACTATGGCTACACCTTC
TRBV28	TRBJ2-1	TRBD2	NA	CASLGLAGGEQFF	TGTGCCAGTTTGGGACTAGCGGGAGGTGAGCAGTTCTTC
TRBV4-2	TRBJ2-7	NA	NA	CASSQVSAGASYEQYF	TGTGCCAGCAGCCAAGTGTCGGCGGGGGCCTCCTACGAGCAGTACTTC
TRBV7-9	TRBJ2-5	TRBD1	few	CASSNGQGETQYF	TGTGCCAGCAGCAACGGACAGGGAGAGACCCAGTACTTC
TRBV6-1	TRBJ2-7	TRBD1	few	CASSKNTLTAQGGTYEQYF	TGTGCCAGCAGTAAGAACACCCTTACAGCACAGGGGGGCACCTACGAGCAGTACTTC
TRBV20-1	TRBJ2-2	NA	NA	CSARDASKTPGELFF	TGCAGTGCTAGAGACGCTAGCAAAACCCCCGGGGAGCTGTTTTTT
TRBV5-5	TRBJ2-7	NA	once	CASSLTALDHEQYF	TGTGCCAGCAGCTTGACAGCTTTGGACCACGAGCAGTACTTC
TRBV20-1	TRBJ2-1	TRBD2	few	CSAPLPTSGINEQFF	TGCAGTGCTCCCCTCCCGACTAGCGGCATCAATGAGCAGTTCTTC
TRBV28	TRBJ2-3	TRBD2	many	CASSLPSGGTDTQYF	TGTGCCAGCAGTTTACCTAGCGGGGGCACAGATACGCAGTATTTT